A single sample gave rise to the 2 T cell receptor beta chains below, sequenced in a study of regulatory and conventional T cells in breast cancer. Via MiXCR, TCRdb re-called the PCR reads, giving one row per CDR3 protein. This table has under 1,500 distinct CDR3 sequences, approximately 78% appearing once. Input material: regulatory T cells from blood. Receptors originate from a male donor in good health.

CDR3 nucleotides: TGTGCCAGCAGTGAGAGAAATGAGCAGTTCTTC. As protein: CASSERNEQFF. The chain joins TRBV6-1 to TRBJ2-1; no firm D call. Germline V gene sequence: CDR1 MNHNS, CDR2 SASEGT. The CDR3 contains 11 residues. Trimming shortened V by 3 bases and J by 7 bases, and 4 bases separated the two germline ends.

The chain uses TRBV20-1 and TRBJ1-1; D may be TRBD1 (6 bases). There are 13 residues in the CDR3. The germline gives CDR1 DFQATT, CDR2 SNEGSKA (reference sequence). Trimming removed 4 bases from V and 1 base from J, with 10 bases in between. The CDR3 nucleotides read TGCAGTGCTACAGGGGTGACGAACACTGAAGCTTTCTTT. The encoded protein is CSATGVTNTEAFF.